Presented here are 23 T cell receptor beta chains from one specimen sequenced in a study of ipilimumab plus nivolumab after autologous stem cell transplantation. Profiling relied on immunoSEQ multiplex PCR, and the TCRdb table lists in-frame clones only, not all of them. The data contain about 83,000 clones, approximately 83% of them seen just once; the ten biggest clones take up around 2%. The sample in question was PBMCs, obtained in a trial of ipilimumab plus nivolumab as post-transplant consolidation. These receptors all stem from a male donor with diffuse large B-cell lymphoma.

This clone appeared a single time. The chain has TRBV7-9 and TRBJ1-1; a weak D match, TRBD1 (6 bases). CDR1 SEHNR and CDR2 FQNEAQ come from the germline V gene (reference sequence). The CDR3 extends over 14 amino acids. Trimming stripped 0 bases from V and 2 bases from J, with 7 bases between. This chain's CDR3 is CASSLAGGNTEAFF. The CDR3 coding sequence is TGTGCCAGCAGCTTAGCAGGGGGTAACACTGAAGCTTTCTTT.

V gene TRBV2 combines with J gene TRBJ2-1, with 10 bases lining up with TRBD2. Trimming cost V 5 bases and J 12 bases; bases outside gene matches: 1. The germline V gene has CDR1 SNHLY and CDR2 FYNNEI. This CDR3 is built from 11 residues. CDR3 sequence: CASSLAGGQFF. The DNA of the CDR3 is TGTGCCAGCAGTTTAGCGGGGGGGCAGTTCTTC.

The chain couples TRBV5-1 to TRBJ2-7; D is uncertain. The CDR3 covers 12 residues. V lost 4 bases to trimming and J lost 4 bases, with 9 bases between them. CDR1 is SGHRS and CDR2 is YFSETQ in the germline V gene. CDR3 sequence reads: CASSPNQYEQYF. CDR3 sequence (DNA): TGCGCCAGCAGCCCTAACCAGTACGAGCAGTACTTC.

The chain combines TRBV7-9 with TRBJ2-7; 7 nucleotides match TRBD1. The CDR3 spans 13 residues. CDR1 SEHNR and CDR2 FQNEAQ come from the germline V gene (reference sequence). V gave up 5 bases and J gave up 3 bases; unmatched junction bases: 4. This CDR3 is CASSRGQDYEQYF. The DNA of the CDR3 is TGTGCCAGCAGCCGTGGACAGGACTACGAGCAGTACTTC. Full variable domain (missing parts from reference TRBV7-9 and TRBJ2-7): DTGVSQNPRHKITKRGQNVTFRCDPISEHNRLYWYRQTLGQGPEFLTYFQNEAQLEKSRLLSDRFSAERPKGSFSTLEIQRTEQGDSAMYLCASSRGQDYEQYFGPGTRLTVT.

This clone was observed a single time. The rearrangement uses TRBV9 and TRBJ2-3; no clear D. V was cut by 4 bases and J by 4 bases, with 13 bases left in between. The CDR3 is 14 residues long. Germline values: CDR1 SGDLS, CDR2 YYNGEE. The CDR3 DNA is TGTGCCAGCAGCTCCGAGCTAGGCTCAGATACGCAGTATTTT. Translated: CASSSELGSDTQYF.

The J gene is TRBJ1-1, the V gene TRBV19; D unresolved. V lost 0 bases and J lost 4, with 12 bases in between. The CDR3 loop spans 15 amino acids. Germline assignment: CDR1 LNHDA and CDR2 SQIVND (reference sequence). The CDR3 DNA reads as TGTGCCAGTAGTATAGATCAGCTCGTTCGCACTGAAGCTTTCTTT. Translating gives CASSIDQLVRTEAFF.

This clone was counted a few times. The chain joins TRBV7-8 to TRBJ2-3, with 7 bases matching TRBD2. Germline values: CDR1 SGHVS, CDR2 FQNEAQ. Trimming took 5 bases from V and 6 from J; bases not matched to a gene: 17. The CDR3 is 17 amino acids. The CDR3, as DNA: TGTGCCAGCAGCCCCCGTCTTCTAGCGGCAATCCGGGATACGCAGTATTTT. It is translated as CASSPRLLAAIRDTQYF.

This clone appeared a single time. The rearrangement uses TRBV19 and TRBJ1-4; 9 bases are shared with TRBD1. This CDR3 region has 14 residues. Germline V gene data show CDR1 as LNHDA and CDR2 as SQIVND (reference sequence). With 5 bases clipped from V and 10 bases from J, the junction kept 8 bases outside the gene matches. CDR3 in amino acids: CASSPRQGDAKLFF. The CDR3 DNA follows: TGTGCCAGTAGTCCCCGACAGGGGGATGCAAAACTGTTTTTT.

The V gene is TRBV5-5, the J gene TRBJ2-7; TRBD2 matches 9 bases. Trimming cost V 4 bases and J 0 bases; bases outside gene matches: 8. Germline-derived CDR1 and CDR2 are SGHKS and YYEKEE (reference sequence). The CDR3 consists of 16 residues. The CDR3 coding sequence is TGTGCCAGCAGCCTCCCGGCGGGGGGGAGCTCCTACGAGCAGTACTTC. Amino acids: CASSLPAGGSSYEQYF.

CDR3 sequence reads: CASSQATDRGNTIYF. The CDR3 coding sequence is TGTGCCAGCAGCCAAGCGACTGATCGAGGAAACACCATATATTTT. V and J are TRBV4-2 and TRBJ1-3; D ambiguous. Per germline, CDR1 LGHNA and CDR2 YNFKEQ. Trimming cost V 1 base and J 4 bases, with 11 bases left between them. This CDR3 comprises 15 residues.

This clone was seen a single time. V and J are TRBV1 and TRBJ2-1; the D call TRBD1 from the table was never checked on the DNA. TRBV1 is shown as a pseudogene. The CDR3 covers 11 residues. The CDR3 sequence is CTRGVYNEQFF. CDR3 DNA: TGCACCAGAGGGGTTTACAATGAGCAGTTCTTC.

The rearrangement uses TRBV7-9 and TRBJ1-1; no firm D call. The germline V gene encodes CDR1 SEHNR and CDR2 FQNEAQ (reference sequence). The CDR3 totals 14 residues. With 1 base removed from V and 6 bases from J, the gap between germline ends came to 12 bases. The CDR3 DNA reads TGTGCCAGCAGCTTAGTCAACAGTGTCTCTGAAGCTTTCTTT. Translated, it gives CASSLVNSVSEAFF.

The chain combines TRBV28 with TRBJ1-5; D is ambiguous. Trimming removed 5 bases from V and 6 bases from J, with 17 bases in between. CDR1 and CDR2 (germline): MDHEN, SYDVKM. The CDR3 loop spans 15 amino acids. DNA of the CDR3: TGTGCCAGCAGTCCTACCGCCGGGGTGAGTCAGCCCCAGCATTTT. Its protein is CASSPTAGVSQPQHF.

V and J are TRBV5-1 and TRBJ1-2; 8 positions agree with TRBD1. The CDR3 is 13 residues long. V was clipped by 2 bases and J by 8 bases; unmatched bases: 5. Germline-derived CDR1 and CDR2 are SGHRS and YFSETQ. The CDR3 protein is CASSFDRGRGYTF. In DNA form, the CDR3 reads TGCGCCAGCAGCTTTGACAGGGGTCGAGGCTACACCTTC.

The rearrangement links TRBV5-1 to TRBJ2-5; TRBD2 aligns across 9 bases. This CDR3 region has 17 residues. Germline V gene sequence: CDR1 SGHRS, CDR2 YFSETQ. Trimming at V came to 0 bases and at J to 2 bases, leaving 8 bases not matched to a gene. This CDR3 reads CASSLDPSGVVQETQYF. The CDR3 region has the DNA TGCGCCAGCAGCTTGGATCCTAGCGGGGTTGTTCAAGAGACCCAGTACTTC.

The V gene is TRBV2, the J gene TRBJ1-2, with D uncertain. The V gene lost 3 bases and the J gene lost 5 bases, with 10 bases spanning the gap. The length of the CDR3 is 13 residues. From germline, CDR1 is SNHLY and CDR2 FYNNEI. CDR3 protein: CASSDGLTYGYTF. CDR3 in DNA: TGTGCCAGCAGTGATGGCCTAACTTATGGCTACACCTTC.

This clone was seen more than once but under ten times. The chain links TRBV7-2 to TRBJ1-6; a weak D match, TRBD1 (5 bases). Germline CDR1 and CDR2: SGHTA and FQGNSA. Trimming pared 4 bases from V and 8 bases from J, leaving 9 bases between. The CDR3 length is 13 residues. The CDR3 reads CASSWDGDSPLHF. The CDR3 coding sequence is TGTGCCAGCAGCTGGGACGGTGATTCACCCCTCCACTTT.

V gene TRBV25-1 combines with J gene TRBJ2-2; no firm D call. Trimming left V 8 bases short and J 1 base short, with 8 bases between. This CDR3 contains 13 residues. Germline lookup yields CDR1 MGHDK and CDR2 SYGVNS. The chain's CDR3 is CASSFRNTGELFF. The CDR3 DNA is TGTGCCAGCTCCTTCAGGAACACCGGGGAGCTGTTTTTT. The full variable domain, completed using reference TRBV25-1 and TRBJ2-2, is EADIYQTPRYLVIGTGKKITLECSQTMGHDKMYWYQQDPGMELHLIHYSYGVNSTEKGDLSSESTVSRIRTEHFPLTLESARPSHTSQYLCASSFRNTGELFFGEGSRLTVL.

This clone was found a few times. The chain is built from TRBV7-9 and TRBJ2-5; D might be TRBD1 (5 bases). Between the trimmed V and J ends, which lost 5 bases and 6 bases, there was a span of 13 bases. Germline CDR1 SEHNR, CDR2 FQNEAQ (reference sequence). The CDR3 has 13 amino acids. CDR3 bases: TGTGCCAGCAGCGAGGACATTCCACAGACCCAGTACTTC. Its protein is CASSEDIPQTQYF.

CDR3 protein: CASSSPGTSIYNEQFF. DNA for the CDR3: TGTGCCAGCAGTTCCCCCGGGACTAGCATCTACAATGAGCAGTTCTTC. This sequence joins TRBV6-5 and TRBJ2-1; 9 nucleotides match TRBD2. CDR1 and CDR2 (germline): MNHEY, SVGAGI. The CDR3 covers 16 residues. V dropped 4 bases and J dropped 3; count of bases not matched to a gene: 7.

The genes are TRBV6-5 and TRBJ1-6, with D perhaps matching TRBD1 (5 bases). Trimming left V 6 bases short and J 9 bases short, with 12 bases between. The CDR3 contains 13 residues. Germline V gene lookup returns CDR1 MNHEY and CDR2 SVGAGI. CDR3 DNA sequence: TGTGCCAGCAGGTCCGGGACTGTTTCACCCCTCCACTTT. This sequence encodes CASRSGTVSPLHF.

CDR3 region: CASSQGLTGGPKKLFF. The CDR3, as DNA: TGCGCCAGCAGCCAAGGGTTGACAGGGGGTCCCAAAAAACTGTTTTTT. The chain joins TRBV4-1 to TRBJ1-4, with 9 bases identical to TRBD1. The CDR3 covers 16 residues. CDR1 is MGHRA and CDR2 is YSYEKL in the germline V gene. The V gene end was trimmed by 1 base and the J gene end by 9 bases; junction bases not matched to a gene: 9.

This clone was counted a few times. The V and J genes are TRBV11-2 and TRBJ1-6; D is unresolved. CDR3 length equals 12 residues. V lost 0 bases to trimming and J lost 8 bases, with 2 bases between them. The germline V gene encodes CDR1 SGHAT and CDR2 FQNNGV. The CDR3 region is CASSLEYSPLHF. In DNA form, the CDR3 reads TGTGCCAGCAGCTTAGAGTATTCACCCCTCCACTTT.